This T cell receptor (beta chain) was retrieved from a study of post-analysis software for immune sequencing data. About the research overall: The disease courses covered relapsing-remitting, secondary progressive and progressive-relapsing multiple sclerosis.

This CDR3 is built from 15 residues. CDR1 and CDR2 from the germline V gene are SNHLY and FYNNEI. Turning to this clonotype: Its antigen is currently unknown. Germline is not matched at one junction end, which may reflect a read error.

Regarding the study as a whole: Controls showed lower frequencies than patients for 4 or 5 TRBV segments, and TRBV5-6, TRBV5-1 and TRBV20-1 were among these. Co-batched samples clustered tightly together by F measure. Versus controls, multiple sclerosis patients showed significantly lower diversity (normalized Chao1).

Carried by the TCR beta cDNA libraries were unique molecular identifiers. Each batch of roughly 0.95 to 10 million T cells produced approximately 470,000 cDNA molecules. TCRdb reprocessed the PCR reads via MiXCR and lists one record per CDR3 protein. This repertoire shows 750,000 to 900,000 distinct CDR3 sequences, 35% to 55% found once; its top ten account for roughly 4.5%. Sequenced material: blood. V is TRBV2 and J is TRBJ2-3; D is tentatively TRBD1 or TRBD2 (5 bases each). The sequence came from a girl aged 10-17 years with multiple sclerosis. The CDR3 protein is CASREGTYTTDTQYF. CDR3 nucleotides: TGTGCCAGCAGGGAAGGGACCTATACCACAGATACGCAGTATTTT. Using reference TRBV2 and TRBJ2-3 for the parts outside the CDR3, the full variable domain is EPEVTQTPSHQVTQMGQEVILRCVPISNHLYFYWYRQILGQKVEFLVSFYNNEISEKSEIFDDQFSVERPDGSNFTLKIRSTKLEDSAMYFCASREGTYTTDTQYFGPGTRLTVL.